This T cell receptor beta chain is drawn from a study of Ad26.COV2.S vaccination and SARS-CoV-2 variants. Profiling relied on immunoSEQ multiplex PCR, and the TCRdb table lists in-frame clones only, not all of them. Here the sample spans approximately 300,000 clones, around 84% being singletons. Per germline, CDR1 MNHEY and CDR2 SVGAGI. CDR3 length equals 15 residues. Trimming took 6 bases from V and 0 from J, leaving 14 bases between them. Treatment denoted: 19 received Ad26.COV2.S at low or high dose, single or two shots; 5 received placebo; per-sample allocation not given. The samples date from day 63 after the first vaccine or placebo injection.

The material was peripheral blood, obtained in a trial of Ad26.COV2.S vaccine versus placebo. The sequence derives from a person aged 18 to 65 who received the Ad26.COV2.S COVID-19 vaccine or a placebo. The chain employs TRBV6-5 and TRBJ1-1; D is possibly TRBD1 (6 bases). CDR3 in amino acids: CASSSPGHLNTEAFF. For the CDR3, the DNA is TGTGCCAGCAGCTCCCCGGGACACTTGAACACTGAAGCTTTCTTT.